This T cell receptor beta chain was retrieved from a study of response to subunit inactivated influenza vaccine. TCRdb called the RT-PCR reads again in MiXCR, with one record for every CDR3 protein. The repertoire includes some 600,000 distinct CDR3 sequences, approximately 14% of them detected once, and 7.5% to 9% sits in the top ten. This CDR3 comprises 15 residues. V gave up 8 bases and J gave up 6 bases; unmatched junction bases: 11. Per the germline V gene, CDR1 is MNHEY and CDR2 is SMNVEV (reference sequence). The gene calls are TRBV27 and TRBJ2-2; 8 positions match TRBD2. This TCR was sampled from a man aged 50-60 years who received an inactivated influenza vaccine. The specimen comprised PBMCs from blood, sampled approximately 15 days before vaccination. The CDR3 DNA is TGTGCCAGCGGACGGAGCGGGGGTGGGGCCGGGGAGCTGTTTTTT. Translated: CASGRSGGGAGELFF.